Included here is one T cell receptor (beta chain) sequence, with context. In the authors' methods: Scientists estimated how many nucleated cells there were by amplifying reference gene primers. Libraries were prepared by immunoSEQ multiplex PCR; TCRdb keeps only in-frame clonotypes and omits some of them. Clonal size and the V and J genes are those of that table, whereas D and trimming came from the DNA. Of around 250,000 clones in the sample, approximately 87% were seen once. These data belong to a study of blood T cell repertoires in COVID-19. Across the whole study: Sites across the United States, Italy and Spain contributed samples from acute and convalescent COVID-19.

The CDR3 is made up of 15 amino acids. The germline gives CDR1 MNHEY, CDR2 SMNVEV (reference sequence). Trimming left V 3 bases short and J 0 bases short, with 9 bases between. This receptor was obtained from a human donor in a cohort sampled during active COVID-19. The material sequenced was peripheral blood. The rearrangement uses TRBV27 and TRBJ2-1; possible D gene TRBD2, 5 bases. The CDR3 loop reads CASSLLASSYNEQFF. The CDR3 DNA follows: TGTGCCAGCAGTTTGCTAGCAAGCTCCTACAATGAGCAGTTCTTC.